What follows are 17 T cell receptor beta chains derived from one specimen sequenced in a study of siplizumab effects on memory and regulatory T cells. TCRdb keeps only in-frame clones here, not all; method: immunoSEQ multiplex PCR. The data contain tens of thousands of clones, just under 95% of them singletons. The sample consisted of CD8+ T cells sorted from blood. Every receptor here comes from a human donor in good health.

This clone was found a few times. The chain links TRBV15 to TRBJ1-5, with D tentatively TRBD1 (6 bases). Germline V lookup: CDR1 LNHNV, CDR2 YYDKDF (reference sequence). The CDR3 totals 13 residues. Between the trimmed V and J ends, which lost 5 bases and 2 bases, there was a span of 7 bases. CDR3 DNA sequence: TGTGCCACCAGCCGGGGGCGCAATCAGCCCCAGCATTTT. Its translation is CATSRGRNQPQHF.

The chain recombines TRBV7-9 with TRBJ2-3, with D perhaps matching TRBD2 (6 bases). Trimming removed 8 bases from V and 2 bases from J, with 17 bases in between. The CDR3 has 15 residues. CDR1 is SEHNR and CDR2 is FQNEAQ in the germline V gene (reference sequence). The CDR3 nucleotides read TGTGCCAGCGGAGGGAAAGGCAGTGACACAGATACGCAGTATTTT. The encoded protein is CASGGKGSDTDTQYF.

J is TRBJ1-2 and V is TRBV9; the D gene is possibly TRBD1 (6 bases). Germline CDR1 is SGDLS and CDR2 is YYNGEE. The CDR3 sequence is 18 residues long. V dropped 5 bases and J dropped 4 bases, with 27 bases sitting between them. This CDR3 is CASSPNAGGARTTYGYTF. DNA of the CDR3: TGTGCCAGCAGTCCAAACGCGGGGGGCGCAAGGACGACCTATGGCTACACCTTC.

The chain uses TRBV6-6 and TRBJ1-1, with D unresolved. The V and J ends lost 2 bases and 1 base respectively, with 5 bases between them. This CDR3 has 13 residues. Germline V gene lookup returns CDR1 MNHNY and CDR2 SVGAGI (reference sequence). The CDR3 nucleotides are TGTGCCAGCAGTTACGGCGAGAACACTGAAGCTTTCTTT. This sequence encodes CASSYGENTEAFF.

The chain couples TRBV4-1 to TRBJ2-2; D is uncertain. The V gene's germline CDR1 is MGHRA and CDR2 YSYEKL. The germline V and J ends were trimmed by 1 base and 5 bases, with 8 bases remaining between them. The CDR3 runs 14 residues. The CDR3 loop reads CASSQGRLTGELFF. The CDR3 nucleotides are TGCGCCAGCAGCCAAGGGCGTCTTACCGGGGAGCTGTTTTTT.

This chain connects TRBV5-5 to TRBJ1-1; possibly TRBD1 for D (5 bases). Trimming pared 4 bases from V and 3 bases from J, leaving 16 bases between. The germline CDR1 and CDR2 sequences are SGHKS and YYEKEE (reference sequence). The CDR3 sequence is 15 residues long. The CDR3 spells CASSAIRARDTEAFF. The CDR3 DNA reads as TGTGCCAGCAGCGCCATCAGGGCCCGCGACACTGAAGCTTTCTTT.

This chain links TRBV30 with TRBJ2-7; D remains unclear. CDR3 length equals 12 residues. The germline CDR1 and CDR2 sequences are GTSNPN and SVGIG (reference sequence). V shed 7 bases and J shed 1 base, with 11 bases lying between them. CDR3 sequence reads: CASSFVSYEQYF. In DNA, the CDR3 is TGTGCCTCCTCCTTTGTTTCCTACGAGCAGTACTTC.

V gene TRBV11-3 combines with J gene TRBJ2-1; 9 nucleotides align to TRBD2. Unmatched junction bases numbered 11, after V lost 5 bases and J lost 6 bases. The CDR3 extends over 16 amino acids. CDR1 is SGHNT, CDR2 YENEEA, per germline. The CDR3 bases are TGTGCCAGCAGCCTCCGGGTAGCGGGGGCTATCAATGAGCAGTTCTTC. Its translation is CASSLRVAGAINEQFF.

This clone has more than one count but fewer than ten. J is TRBJ1-1 and V is TRBV29-1; D call uncertain. The V gene lost 6 bases and the J gene lost 3 bases, with 5 bases spanning the gap. The CDR3 runs to 10 residues. Germline V gives CDR1 SQVTM, CDR2 ANQGSEA. The CDR3 spells CSVGDTEAFF. The CDR3 bases are TGCAGCGTCGGAGACACTGAAGCTTTCTTT.

Points on this clone: Different DNA sequences within this sample yield the same CDR3. The chain uses TRBV7-9 and TRBJ2-3; TRBD2 aligns across 11 bases. Germline CDR1 SEHNR, CDR2 FQNEAQ (reference sequence). The V gene end was trimmed by 4 bases and the J gene end by 0 bases; junction bases not matched to a gene: 3. CDR3 length equals 16 residues. CDR3 in DNA: TGTGCCAGCAGCTGGGGACTAGCGGCTAGCACAGATACGCAGTATTTT. Translated: CASSWGLAASTDTQYF. The full variable domain, completed using reference TRBV7-9 and TRBJ2-3, is DTGVSQNPRHKITKRGQNVTFRCDPISEHNRLYWYRQTLGQGPEFLTYFQNEAQLEKSRLLSDRFSAERPKGSFSTLEIQRTEQGDSAMYLCASSWGLAASTDTQYFGPGTRLTVL.

The chain uses TRBV7-9 and TRBJ2-5; 9 nucleotides align to TRBD1. Per the germline V gene, CDR1 is SEHNR and CDR2 is FQNEAQ (reference sequence). The CDR3 sequence is 14 residues long. The V segment lost 6 bases and the J segment 5 bases; nucleotides outside the gene matches: 7. CDR3 bases: TGTGCCAGCAGTTCCGGGACAGGGCCGGAGACCCAGTACTTC. It is translated as CASSSGTGPETQYF.

CDR3 DNA: TGTGCCAGCAGCTTAGCGATAGATACGCAGTATTTT. This gives the protein CASSLAIDTQYF. The rearrangement joins TRBV7-8 to TRBJ2-3; D gene uncertain. The V gene lost 0 bases and the J gene lost 5 bases, with 3 bases spanning the gap. The germline CDR1 and CDR2 sequences are SGHVS and FQNEAQ. This CDR3 contains 12 residues.

This CDR3 reads CASSLGLAVYNEQFF. CDR3 in DNA: TGTGCCAGCAGCCTGGGACTAGCGGTCTACAATGAGCAGTTCTTC. The chain couples TRBV6-5 to TRBJ2-1; 11 bases agree with TRBD2. V shed 6 bases and J 3 bases; nucleotides not matched to a gene: 4. The CDR3 contains 15 residues. CDR1 is MNHEY, CDR2 SVGAGI, per germline.

This clone has only one observation. The V and J genes are TRBV5-1 and TRBJ2-1, with unresolved D. The CDR3 sequence is 13 residues long. V lost 0 bases and J 10 bases, leaving 11 bases between the germline ends. The V gene's germline CDR1 is SGHRS and CDR2 YFSETQ. The CDR3 sequence is CASSLGRPDEQFF. The CDR3 DNA reads TGCGCCAGCAGCTTGGGGCGGCCCGACGAGCAGTTCTTC.

V is TRBV9 and J is TRBJ2-7, with 9 bases that match TRBD2. V shed 0 bases and J 0 bases; nucleotides not matched to a gene: 7. The germline gives CDR1 SGDLS, CDR2 YYNGEE. The CDR3 is made up of 17 amino acids. The CDR3 coding sequence is TGTGCCAGCAGCGTAGTGGCTAGCGGGGCGAGCTCCTACGAGCAGTACTTC. Translated: CASSVVASGASSYEQYF.

The chain carries TRBV7-9 and TRBJ1-4, with D uncertain. Trimming took off 5 bases at V and 10 bases at J, with 17 bases between the two ends. The V gene's germline CDR1 is SEHNR and CDR2 FQNEAQ (reference sequence). This CDR3 spans 14 amino acids. CDR3 amino acids: CASSTQIGLGKLFF. CDR3 DNA sequence: TGTGCCAGCAGCACCCAAATTGGCTTAGGAAAACTGTTTTTT.

This chain connects TRBV7-2 to TRBJ2-1, with a weak D call TRBD2 (6 bases). CDR3 length: 14 amino acids. Germline lookup yields CDR1 SGHTA and CDR2 FQGNSA. The V and J ends lost 5 bases and 4 bases respectively, with 12 bases between them. DNA of the CDR3: TGTGCCAGCAGCACCCGACTAGGTTACAATGAGCAGTTCTTC. Protein sequence: CASSTRLGYNEQFF. The variable domain in full, completed from reference TRBV7-2 and TRBJ2-1, reads GAGVSQSPSNKVTEKGKDVELRCDPISGHTALYWYRQSLGQGLEFLIYFQGNSAPDKSGLPSDRFSAERTGGSVSTLTIQRTQQEDSAVYLCASSTRLGYNEQFFGPGTRLTVL.